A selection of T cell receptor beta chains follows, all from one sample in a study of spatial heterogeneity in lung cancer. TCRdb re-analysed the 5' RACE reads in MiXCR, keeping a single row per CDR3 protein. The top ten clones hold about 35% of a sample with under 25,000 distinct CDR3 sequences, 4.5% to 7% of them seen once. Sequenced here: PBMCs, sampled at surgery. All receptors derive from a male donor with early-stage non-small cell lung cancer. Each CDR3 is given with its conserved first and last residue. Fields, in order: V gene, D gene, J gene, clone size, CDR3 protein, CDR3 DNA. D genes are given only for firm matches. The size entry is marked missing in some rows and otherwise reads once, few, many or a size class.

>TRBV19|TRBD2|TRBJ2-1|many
CASSRGGRGFGEQFF
TGTGCCAGTAGTCGTGGCGGGAGAGGGTTCGGTGAGCAGTTCTTC
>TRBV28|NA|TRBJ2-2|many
CASSFSLNTGELFF
TGTGCCAGCAGTTTTAGCTTGAACACCGGGGAGCTGTTTTTT
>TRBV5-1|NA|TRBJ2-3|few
CASSSRDLTDTQYF
TGCGCCAGCAGCTCCCGGGATCTCACAGATACGCAGTATTTT
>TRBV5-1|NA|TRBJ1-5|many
CASSFEGEQPQHF
TGCGCCAGCAGCTTCGAGGGAGAGCAGCCCCAGCATTTT
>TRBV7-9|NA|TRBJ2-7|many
CASSEGLSSYEQYF
TGTGCCAGCAGCGAGGGACTGAGCTCCTACGAGCAGTACTTC
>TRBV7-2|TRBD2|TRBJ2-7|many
CASNPGPSGGYEQYF
TGTGCCAGCAACCCGGGCCCGAGCGGGGGTTACGAGCAGTACTTC
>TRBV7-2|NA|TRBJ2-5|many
CASSQSFETQYF
TGTGCCAGCAGCCAGAGCTTCGAGACCCAGTACTTC
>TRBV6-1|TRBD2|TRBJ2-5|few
CASRVPGLAETQYF
TGTGCCAGCAGGGTACCGGGACTAGCAGAGACCCAGTACTTC
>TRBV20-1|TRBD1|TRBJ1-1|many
CSARQLGQVAAFF
TGCAGTGCTAGACAGTTGGGACAGGTCGCCGCTTTCTTT
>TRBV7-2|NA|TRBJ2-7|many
CASSLNRGNEQYF
TGTGCCAGCAGCTTGAACCGCGGCAACGAGCAGTACTTC
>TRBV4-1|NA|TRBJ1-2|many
CASSPGTGRYGYTF
TGCGCCAGCAGCCCGGGAACAGGGCGCTATGGCTACACCTTC
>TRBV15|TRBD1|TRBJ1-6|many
CATSSGQGYSPLHF
TGTGCCACCAGCTCAGGACAGGGGTACTCACCCCTCCACTTT
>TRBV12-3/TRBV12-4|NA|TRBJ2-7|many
CASSLNSVAYEQYF
TGTGCCAGCAGTTTAAACTCGGTTGCCTACGAGCAGTACTTC
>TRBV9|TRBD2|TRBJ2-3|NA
CASSVGLAGTDTQYF
TGTGCCAGCAGCGTAGGCCTAGCGGGAACAGATACGCAGTATTTT
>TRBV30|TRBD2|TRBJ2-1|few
CAGEKRGALNEQFF
TGTGCCGGAGAAAAGCGGGGGGCCCTGAATGAGCAGTTCTTC
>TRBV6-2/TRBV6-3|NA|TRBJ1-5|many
CASAGYLYSNQPQHF
TGTGCCAGTGCGGGGTACCTGTATAGCAATCAGCCCCAGCATTTT
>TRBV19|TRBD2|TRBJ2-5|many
CASRTSDWSQETQYF
TGTGCCAGCCGCACTAGCGACTGGTCCCAAGAGACCCAGTACTTC
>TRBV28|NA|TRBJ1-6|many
CASSLGGGGGNSPLHF
TGTGCCAGCAGTTTGGGAGGAGGGGGAGGTAATTCACCCCTCCACTTT
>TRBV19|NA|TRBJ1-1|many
CASSIWFGNTEAFF
TGTGCCAGTAGTATATGGTTCGGGAACACTGAAGCTTTCTTT
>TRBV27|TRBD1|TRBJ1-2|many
CASSLNHGQGVPGYTF
TGTGCCAGCAGTTTAAATCATGGACAGGGGGTACCTGGCTACACCTTC
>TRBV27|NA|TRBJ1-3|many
CASSPLTGSGNTIYF
TGTGCCAGCAGTCCCCTGACAGGTTCTGGAAACACCATATATTTT
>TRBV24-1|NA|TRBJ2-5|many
CATSDLGGQETQYF
TGTGCCACCAGTGATTTAGGAGGTCAAGAGACCCAGTACTTC
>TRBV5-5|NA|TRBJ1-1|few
CASSSVQKAFF
TGTGCCAGCAGCTCGGTCCAAAAAGCTTTCTTT
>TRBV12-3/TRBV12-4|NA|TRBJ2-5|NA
CASSFPREETQYF
TGTGCCAGCAGTTTTCCCAGGGAAGAGACCCAGTACTTC
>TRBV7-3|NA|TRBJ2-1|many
CASSPNPSPYNEQFF
TGTGCCAGCAGCCCGAACCCTTCCCCCTACAATGAGCAGTTCTTC
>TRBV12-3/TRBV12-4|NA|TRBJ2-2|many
CASSSSNTGELFF
TGTGCCAGCAGTTCAAGCAACACCGGGGAGCTGTTTTTT